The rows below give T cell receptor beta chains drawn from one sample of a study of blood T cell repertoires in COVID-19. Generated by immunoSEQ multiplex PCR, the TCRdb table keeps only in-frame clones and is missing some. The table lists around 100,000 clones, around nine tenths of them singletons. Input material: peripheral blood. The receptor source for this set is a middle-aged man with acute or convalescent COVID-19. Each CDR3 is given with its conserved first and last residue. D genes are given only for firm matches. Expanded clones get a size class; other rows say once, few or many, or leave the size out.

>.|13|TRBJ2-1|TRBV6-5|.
TGTGCCTCCTCAAGGCGGCCCGACAATGAGCAGTTCTTC
CASSRRPDNEQFF
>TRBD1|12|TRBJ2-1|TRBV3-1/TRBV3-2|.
TGTGCCAGCCGACGAAGGGGGCCTGAGCAGTTCTTC
CASRRRGPEQFF
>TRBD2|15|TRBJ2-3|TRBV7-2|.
TGTGCCAGCAGCACTACTAGCGGGGGCACAGATACGCAGTATTTT
CASSTTSGGTDTQYF
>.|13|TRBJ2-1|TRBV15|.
TGTGCCACCCGGCCAGGGATGGTGGTGGAGCAGTTCTTC
CATRPGMVVEQFF
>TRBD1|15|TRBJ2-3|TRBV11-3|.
TGTGCCAGCAGCCCGGGACAGGGAATCACAGATACGCAGTATTTT
CASSPGQGITDTQYF
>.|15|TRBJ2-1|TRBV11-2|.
TGTGCCAGCAGCTTAGGCAGCGGGCCCTACAATGAGCAGTTCTTC
CASSLGSGPYNEQFF
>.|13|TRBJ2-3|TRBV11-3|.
TGTGCCAGCAGCTCATCTAGAGCAGATACGCAGTATTTT
CASSSSRADTQYF
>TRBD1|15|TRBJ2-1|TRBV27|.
TGTGCCAGCTCCGACAGGGGACTTCCCCACAATGAGCAGTTCTTC
CASSDRGLPHNEQFF
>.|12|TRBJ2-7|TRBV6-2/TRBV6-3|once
TGTGCCAGCAGTTACTCGCAGGTGGGGCAGTACTTC
CASSYSQVGQYF
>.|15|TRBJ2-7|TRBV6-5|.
TGTGCCAGCAAACAGGGCCAGGGACAAACCTACGAGCAGTACTTC
CASKQGQGQTYEQYF
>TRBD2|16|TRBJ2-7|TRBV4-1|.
TGCGCCAGCAGCCACGCAACTAGCGGGGCGGTGTACGAGCAGTACTTC
CASSHATSGAVYEQYF
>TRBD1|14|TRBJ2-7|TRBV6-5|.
TGTGCCAGCAGATCCGGGACAGAAACCTACGAGCAGTACTTC
CASRSGTETYEQYF
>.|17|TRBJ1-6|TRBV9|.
TGTGCCAGCAGCGCCAGAGGTGGGGGCGGAAATAATTCACCCCTCCACTTT
CASSARGGGGNNSPLHF
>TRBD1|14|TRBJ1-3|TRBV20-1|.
TGCAGTGCTAGTATACAGGGGCCCGGAAACACCATATATTTT
CSASIQGPGNTIYF
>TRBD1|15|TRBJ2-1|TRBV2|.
TGTGCCAGCAGCGTGGGACAGGGGGCAGGCAATGAGCAGTTCTTC
CASSVGQGAGNEQFF
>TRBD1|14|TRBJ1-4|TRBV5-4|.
TGTGCCAGCAGCTCACAGGGGGCGTATGAAAAACTGTTTTTT
CASSSQGAYEKLFF
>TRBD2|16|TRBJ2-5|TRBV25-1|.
TGTGCCAGCAGTGAATATAATCGGGGAGGGGAAGAGACCCAGTACTTC
CASSEYNRGGEETQYF
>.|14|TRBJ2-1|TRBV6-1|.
TGTGCCAGCAGTGAAGGGACACTGGCCGATGAGCAGTTCTTC
CASSEGTLADEQFF
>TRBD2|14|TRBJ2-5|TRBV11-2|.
TGTGCCAGCAGCCCAGGACTAGTAGGGGAGACCCAGTACTTC
CASSPGLVGETQYF
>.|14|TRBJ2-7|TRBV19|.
TGTGCCAGTAGGGCGACAGGGACTTACTACGAGCAGTACTTC
CASRATGTYYEQYF
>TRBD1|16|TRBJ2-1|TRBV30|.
TGTGCCTGGAGTGTACGTTGGACAGGGGAATACAATGAGCAGTTCTTC
CAWSVRWTGEYNEQFF
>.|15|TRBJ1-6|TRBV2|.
TGTGCCAGCACGGGGGTTACCTCATATAATTCACCCCTCCACTTT
CASTGVTSYNSPLHF
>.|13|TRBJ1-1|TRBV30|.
TGTGCCTGGATGGGCAGGGGGAACACTGAAGCTTTCTTT
CAWMGRGNTEAFF
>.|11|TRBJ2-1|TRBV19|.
TGTGCCACTTCTTCGTTCAATGAGCAGTTCTTC
CATSSFNEQFF
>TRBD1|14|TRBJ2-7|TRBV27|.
TGTGCCGGCAACGCAGGACAGGGGGTTTACGAGCAGTACTTC
CAGNAGQGVYEQYF
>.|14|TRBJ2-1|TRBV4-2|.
TGTGCCAGCAGCCAAGGAGGTACGGACAATGAGCAGTTCTTC
CASSQGGTDNEQFF
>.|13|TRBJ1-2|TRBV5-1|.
TGCGCCAGCAGCCCCGGTGGGGGGAATGGCTACACCTTC
CASSPGGGNGYTF
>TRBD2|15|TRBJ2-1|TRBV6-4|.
TGTGCCAGCAGTCGGGAGGCCTTCCAAAACAATGAGCAGTTCTTC
CASSREAFQNNEQFF
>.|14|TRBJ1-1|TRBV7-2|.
TGTGCCAGCAGCTTAGCGCGGGGGAACACTGAAGCTTTCTTT
CASSLARGNTEAFF
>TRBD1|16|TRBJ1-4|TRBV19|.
TGTGCCAGTAGTCCCCTTGTCGGGCAGGGGGATGAAAAACTGTTTTTT
CASSPLVGQGDEKLFF
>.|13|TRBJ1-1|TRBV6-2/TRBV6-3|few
TGTGCCAGCAGTTACTCCGGTCTAACTGAAGCTTTCTTT
CASSYSGLTEAFF
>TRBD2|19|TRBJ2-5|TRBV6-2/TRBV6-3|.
TGTGCCAGCAGTTACCCCCTCGAGACTAGCGGGGGGTCGAGGGAGACCCAGTACTTC
CASSYPLETSGGSRETQYF
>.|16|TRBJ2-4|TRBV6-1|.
TGTGCCAGCAGTGAATCCTTGGGCTACAGCAAAAACATTCAGTACTTC
CASSESLGYSKNIQYF
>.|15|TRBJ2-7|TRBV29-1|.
TGCAGCGTCTATGAGAGGACTGTTAACTCCTACGAGCAGTACTTC
CSVYERTVNSYEQYF
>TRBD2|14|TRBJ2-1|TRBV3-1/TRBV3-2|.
TGTGCCAGCAGCCTGGGACTAGCGGAGTTTGGGCAGTTCTTC
CASSLGLAEFGQFF
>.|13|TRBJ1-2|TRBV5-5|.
TGTGCCAGCAGCCGAAGACAGGATGGTGGCTACACCTTC
CASSRRQDGGYTF
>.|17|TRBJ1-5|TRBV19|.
TGTGCCAGTAGTATCACAGGGCCGACGGATAGCAATCAGCCCCAGCATTTT
CASSITGPTDSNQPQHF
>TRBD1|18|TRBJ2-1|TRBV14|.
TGTGCCAGCAGCCAAGTACAGGGGGCTGTAACCTCCTACAATGAGCAGTTCTTC
CASSQVQGAVTSYNEQFF
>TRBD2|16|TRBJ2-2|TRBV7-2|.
TGTGCCAGCAGCTCCGCCGGGACTACCTACACCGGGGAGCTGTTTTTT
CASSSAGTTYTGELFF
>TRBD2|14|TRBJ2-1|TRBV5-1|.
TGCGCCAGCAGCCCCAGACTAGCGGACAATGAGCAGTTCTTC
CASSPRLADNEQFF
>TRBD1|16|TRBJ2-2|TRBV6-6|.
TGTGCCAGCAGTTACCTCCGGGACAGCAACACCGGGGAGCTGTTTTTT
CASSYLRDSNTGELFF
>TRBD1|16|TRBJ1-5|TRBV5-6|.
TGTGCCAGCAGCTTGAATACAGGGGGCTTTGTTCAGCCCCAGCATTTT
CASSLNTGGFVQPQHF
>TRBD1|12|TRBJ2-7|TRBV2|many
TGTGCCAGCACCCTACAGGGGAACGAGCAGTACTTC
CASTLQGNEQYF
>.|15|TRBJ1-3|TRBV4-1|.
TGCGCCAGCAGCCAAGATCGGGGCTCTGGAAACACCATATATTTT
CASSQDRGSGNTIYF
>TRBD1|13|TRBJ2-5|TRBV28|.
TGTGCCAGCACCATGACAGGGTCAGAGACCCAGTACTTC
CASTMTGSETQYF
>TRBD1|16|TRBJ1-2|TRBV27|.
TGTGCCAGCAGCCGAGAAAGACAGGGTCCTAACTATGGCTACACCTTC
CASSRERQGPNYGYTF
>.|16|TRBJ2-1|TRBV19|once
TGTGCCAGTACCAAAGAGGACAGCAGGACAAACAATGAGCAGTTCTTC
CASTKEDSRTNNEQFF
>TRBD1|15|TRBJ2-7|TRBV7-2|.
TGTGCCAGCAGCTTGACAGGGTTCAGCTCCTACGAGCAGTACTTC
CASSLTGFSSYEQYF
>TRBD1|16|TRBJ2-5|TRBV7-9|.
TGTGCCAGCAGCTTTCTACGGGACAGGGGTTTGGAGACCCAGTACTTC
CASSFLRDRGLETQYF
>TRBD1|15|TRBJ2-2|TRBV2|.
TGTGCCAGCAGCCCCCGGGACAGATACACCGGGGAGCTGTTTTTT
CASSPRDRYTGELFF
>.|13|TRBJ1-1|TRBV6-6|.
TGTGCCAGCAGTTACTCGACGGGCACTGAAGCTTTCTTT
CASSYSTGTEAFF
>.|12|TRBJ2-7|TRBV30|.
TGTGCCTGGAGCCCCAGGAACTACGAGCAGTACTTC
CAWSPRNYEQYF
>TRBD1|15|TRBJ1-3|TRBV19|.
TGTGCCAGTAGTACACTTCCGGGACAGAGAAACACCATATATTTT
CASSTLPGQRNTIYF
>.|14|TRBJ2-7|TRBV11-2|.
TGTGCCAGCAGCTTAGAGGCCGTTGTTTACGAGCAGTACTTC
CASSLEAVVYEQYF
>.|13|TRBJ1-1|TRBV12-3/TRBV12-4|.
TGTGCCAGCAGTACAGGGAGTGTTACTGAAGCTTTCTTT
CASSTGSVTEAFF
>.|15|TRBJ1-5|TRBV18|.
TGTGCCAGCTCACCTGAGGGACTCAGCAATCAGCCCCAGCATTTT
CASSPEGLSNQPQHF
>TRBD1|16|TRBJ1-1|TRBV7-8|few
TGTGCCAGCAGCCTAAGAGACAGGGGTTCAAACACTGAAGCTTTCTTT
CASSLRDRGSNTEAFF
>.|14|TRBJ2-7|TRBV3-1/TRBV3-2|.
TGTGCCAGCAGCGGGGAGACGGGTTTCTACGAGCAGTACTTC
CASSGETGFYEQYF
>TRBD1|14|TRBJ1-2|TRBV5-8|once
TGTGCCAGCAGCCGGGACAGGGGGGCCGGAGGCTACACCTTC
CASSRDRGAGGYTF